The 17 T cell receptor beta chains in this list originate from one sample, sequenced in a study of graft-versus-host responses after intestinal transplantation (dated by TCRdb to about 2021). Libraries were constructed by the immunoSEQ multiplex PCR assay. Imported from immuneACCESS, the table was reduced by TCRdb to in-frame sequences with V and J called. These copies leave out some clones; in studies compared against another copy, an unresolved V gene accounts for under half, and the cause of the remainder is not known. Present in this sample are over 15,000 clones, roughly 88% of which were seen just once. Approximately 5.6% of the sample is in the top ten clones. The sequenced sample was PBMCs, obtained about 110 days after intestinal transplant. The receptors here all came from a human patient who received an intestinal transplant, so some T cells may come from the graft donor.

The J gene is TRBJ1-5, the V gene TRBV6-5; D is possibly TRBD1 (5 bases). The germline V and J ends were trimmed by 4 bases and 6 bases, with 7 bases remaining between them. Germline V gene sequence: CDR1 MNHEY, CDR2 SVGAGI. The CDR3 runs 12 residues. The CDR3 protein is CASSLGAQPQHF. CDR3 nucleotide sequence: TGTGCCAGCAGTTTAGGGGCTCAGCCCCAGCATTTT.

The chain couples TRBV6-6 to TRBJ1-1; D is unresolved. CDR3 length: 12 amino acids. V dropped 1 base and J dropped 10 bases, with 10 bases sitting between them. Germline CDR1 reads MNHNY; CDR2 reads SVGAGI (reference sequence). CDR3 nucleotides: TGTGCCAGCAGTTACTTTTTGATCGGAGCTTTCTTT. This sequence encodes CASSYFLIGAFF.

The genes are TRBV6-6 and TRBJ2-5; D unresolved. CDR3 length equals 14 residues. Germline V CDR1 and CDR2: MNHNY, SVGAGI (reference sequence). The V and J ends lost 0 bases and 4 bases respectively, with 9 bases between them. CDR3 amino acids: CASSYSAVPETQYF. The CDR3 DNA reads TGTGCCAGCAGTTACTCGGCGGTCCCAGAGACCCAGTACTTC.

The chain has TRBV11-2 and TRBJ1-5; D is perhaps TRBD1 (5 bases). Trimming cost V 5 bases and J 7 bases, with 12 bases left between them. There are 13 residues in the CDR3. Germline V gives CDR1 SGHAT, CDR2 FQNNGV. This CDR3 reads CASSTRQRQPQHF. CDR3 DNA: TGTGCCAGCAGCACCCGACAGCGGCAGCCCCAGCATTTT.

This clone was found once. The chain links TRBV11-2 to TRBJ2-7; weak D call: TRBD2 (6 bases). Looked up from germline, CDR1 is SGHAT and CDR2 is FQNNGV. The CDR3 is 15 residues long. V was clipped by 2 bases and J by 3 bases, with 14 bases between them. The CDR3 DNA is TGTGCCAGCAGCTTAATGGGAGGTGGATTCTACGAGCAGTACTTC. Translation gives CASSLMGGGFYEQYF. Full variable domain (remainder filled in from reference TRBV11-2 and TRBJ2-7): EAGVAQSPRYKIIEKRQSVAFWCNPISGHATLYWYQQILGQGPKLLIQFQNNGVVDDSQLPKDRFSAERLKGVDSTLKIQPAKLEDSAVYLCASSLMGGGFYEQYFGPGTRLTVT.

J is TRBJ1-1 and V is TRBV28; no clear D gene. This CDR3 comprises 13 residues. Per the germline V gene, CDR1 is MDHEN and CDR2 is SYDVKM. Trimming took 2 bases from V and 8 from J, leaving 12 bases between them. In nucleotides, the CDR3 is TGTGCCAGCAGTTTAATAGGCAAAGGGGAAGCTTTCTTT. It codes for CASSLIGKGEAFF.

This chain joins TRBV4-1 and TRBJ1-4, with TRBD1 as a possible D gene (5 bases). This CDR3 is built from 16 residues. Looked up from germline, CDR1 is MGHRA and CDR2 is YSYEKL. Trimming left V 3 bases short and J 1 base short, with 12 bases between. CDR3 coding DNA: TGCGCCAGCAGCCATTCCCCAGGGATAACTAATGAAAAACTGTTTTTT. This sequence encodes CASSHSPGITNEKLFF.

Turning to this clone: In the same sample, other DNA sequences code for this CDR3. CDR3 bases: TGTGCCTGGAATGACGGGAGGGATGGGGAGACCCAGTACTTC. It specifies CAWNDGRDGETQYF. The chain carries TRBV30 and TRBJ2-5; TRBD2 matches at 8 bases. Germline trimming cut 4 bases from V and 5 bases from J; bases unmatched to any gene: 9. This CDR3 has 14 residues. The germline CDR1 and CDR2 sequences are GTSNPN and SVGIG (reference sequence).

This chain links TRBV11-2 with TRBJ2-1, with 7 bases matching TRBD2. From germline, CDR1 is SGHAT and CDR2 FQNNGV. There are 17 residues in the CDR3. Trimming took 1 base from V and 9 from J; bases not matched to a gene: 15. This CDR3 reads CASSLGWGTTLYGEQFF. The CDR3 DNA reads TGTGCCAGCAGCTTAGGTTGGGGGACTACCCTATATGGTGAGCAGTTCTTC.

This chain connects TRBV19 to TRBJ1-1; no clear D. CDR3 size: 10 residues. The V end was cut by 8 bases, the J end by 1 base, with 2 bases between. The germline V gene encodes CDR1 LNHDA and CDR2 SQIVND (reference sequence). Here the CDR3 DNA reads TGTGCCAGTCGGAACACTGAAGCTTTCTTT. Translating it yields CASRNTEAFF.

The gene calls are TRBV7-8 and TRBJ1-2; D is ambiguous. CDR3 length equals 14 residues. Looked up from germline, CDR1 is SGHVS and CDR2 is FQNEAQ. The V and J ends lost 1 base and 8 bases respectively, with 14 bases between them. CDR3 nucleotide sequence: TGTGCCAGCAGCTTAGTCTCGACAAGTGGAGGCTACACCTTC. Amino acids: CASSLVSTSGGYTF.

The chain joins TRBV27 to TRBJ2-5; D is uncertain. CDR3 length: 12 amino acids. CDR1 and CDR2 (germline): MNHEY, SMNVEV (reference sequence). Trimming took off 9 bases at V and 0 bases at J, with 8 bases between the two ends. In DNA, the CDR3 is TGTGCCAGATCAGACAACCAAGAGACCCAGTACTTC. Translation: CARSDNQETQYF.

This chain uses TRBV12-2 with TRBJ1-2. TRBV12-2 constitutes a pseudogene. CDR3 length: 17 residues. In DNA form, the CDR3 reads TGTGCAAGTCGCGACCGTCGGGCTCCACGAAAGACCTATGGCTACACCTTC. Protein product: CASRDRRAPRKTYGYTF.

The chain is built from TRBV9 and TRBJ2-3, with 8 bases that match TRBD1. The junction had 9 bases not matched to a gene; V was cut back by 6 bases and J by 3 bases. The CDR3 runs to 15 residues. CDR1 is SGDLS and CDR2 is YYNGEE in the germline V gene. The CDR3 nucleotides read TGTGCCAGCAACGAAGACAGGGGAATGACAGATACGCAGTATTTT. This translates into CASNEDRGMTDTQYF.

The chain employs TRBV4-3 and TRBJ1-4; a weak D match, TRBD1 (6 bases). V lost 2 bases and J 1 base, leaving 17 bases between the germline ends. The CDR3 extends over 18 amino acids. In germline, CDR1 is LGHNA, CDR2 YSLEER. CDR3 DNA sequence: TGCGCCAGCAGCCAACAACCGACAGGCGCGGGAACTAATGAAAAACTGTTTTTT. Translated, it gives CASSQQPTGAGTNEKLFF.

The J gene is TRBJ1-4, the V gene TRBV15; D unclear. Trimming cost V 5 bases and J 4 bases, with 14 bases left between them. The CDR3 runs 15 residues. CDR1 and CDR2 (germline): LNHNV, YYDKDF (reference sequence). The CDR3 DNA is TGTGCCACCAGCCCCACCCCACTTTATAATGAAAAACTGTTTTTT. This sequence encodes CATSPTPLYNEKLFF.

The V gene is TRBV7-9, the J gene TRBJ2-1; D gene ambiguous. The CDR3 totals 13 residues. CDR1 SEHNR and CDR2 FQNEAQ come from the germline V gene (reference sequence). Trimming shortened V by 5 bases and J by 3 bases, and 8 bases separated the two germline ends. Here the CDR3 reads CASSQGSYNEQFF. Here the CDR3 DNA reads TGTGCCAGCAGCCAAGGTAGCTACAATGAGCAGTTCTTC. Looking up the rest from reference TRBV7-9 and TRBJ2-1 gives the full variable domain: DTGVSQNPRHKITKRGQNVTFRCDPISEHNRLYWYRQTLGQGPEFLTYFQNEAQLEKSRLLSDRFSAERPKGSFSTLEIQRTEQGDSAMYLCASSQGSYNEQFFGPGTRLTVL.